This T cell receptor (beta chain) was sequenced during a study of beta chain features in type 1 diabetes. Broader study findings: Naive, central memory and regulatory TCRB repertoires appeared more similar among patients than healthy donors. It was possible that PCR favored shorter templates, equally so in patients and controls.

The authors reverse transcribed all of the isolated RNA, so sequencing captured expressed TCRB transcripts. Produced via immunoSEQ multiplex PCR; TCRdb's table is partial and in-frame only. The sample includes about 350,000 clones, 20% of them seen just once. Comments on this clone: Antigen unknown.

CDR3 length equals 16 residues. Germline CDR1 is MNHEY and CDR2 is SMNVEV (reference sequence). V gave up 5 bases and J gave up 6 bases; unmatched junction bases: 8. It was one heparinised blood draw, averaging around 120 mL, that each donor gave. The chain employs TRBV27 and TRBJ2-1; 12 bases line up with TRBD2. The sequenced sample was naive CD4+ T cells from blood. The TCR originated in a woman aged 18-30 years in good health. For the CDR3, the DNA is TGTGCCAGCAGTCCGAGACTAGCGGGAGTGTTCAATGAGCAGTTCTTC. It codes for CASSPRLAGVFNEQFF.